Listed below are T cell receptor beta chains from one sample, sequenced in a study of blood T cells in healthy people across ages. Via MiXCR, TCRdb re-called the 5' RACE reads, giving one row per CDR3 protein. The sample yields some 850,000 distinct CDR3 sequences, 20% to 30% seen once. This sample also appeared in a second study, on T cells of mothers and their children.

Source material: blood. The receptor set was obtained from a boy younger than 18 in good health. CDR3s include the opening cysteine and the closing phenylalanine or tryptophan. Fields, in order: V gene, D gene, J gene, clone size, CDR3 DNA, CDR3 protein. The D gene is left open where the match is weak. Not all rows give a size; the values are once, few, many and, for expanded clones, a class.

v_call: TRBV6-1; d_call: TRBD1; j_call: TRBJ1-2; clone_size: NA; cdr3_nt: TGTGCCAGCAGTGCTAGGACAGGGGGCGCCTATGGCTACACCTTC; cdr3_aa: CASSARTGGAYGYTF
v_call: TRBV11-2; d_call: TRBD2; j_call: TRBJ2-1; clone_size: NA; cdr3_nt: TGTGCCAGCAGACCTTCTGGGCGGGGGGTAAGCTCCTACAATGAGCAGTTCTTC; cdr3_aa: CASRPSGRGVSSYNEQFF
v_call: TRBV28; d_call: TRBD1; j_call: TRBJ2-5; clone_size: few; cdr3_nt: TGTGCCAGCAGTTTGGGGCCCGGGACAGGCCGTAGGGGGACCCAGTACTTC; cdr3_aa: CASSLGPGTGRRGTQYF
v_call: TRBV10-3; d_call: NA; j_call: TRBJ1-2; clone_size: NA; cdr3_nt: TGTGCCATCAGAAAGGATGGGAGGGCGCCCCACTATGGCTACACCTTC; cdr3_aa: CAIRKDGRAPHYGYTF
v_call: TRBV28; d_call: NA; j_call: TRBJ1-2; clone_size: few; cdr3_nt: TGTGCCAGCAGTTTATCCGGGAACAGCTACACCTTC; cdr3_aa: CASSLSGNSYTF
v_call: TRBV6-5; d_call: NA; j_call: TRBJ1-2; clone_size: few; cdr3_nt: TGTGCCAGCAGTTGGGGGGCGGATCGCTATGGCTACACCTTC; cdr3_aa: CASSWGADRYGYTF
v_call: TRBV5-4; d_call: NA; j_call: TRBJ2-2; clone_size: NA; cdr3_nt: TGTGCCAGCAGCTTGCAGGACAGAGGGGAGCTGTTTTTT; cdr3_aa: CASSLQDRGELFF
v_call: TRBV2; d_call: TRBD1; j_call: TRBJ2-6; clone_size: few; cdr3_nt: TGTGCCAGCAGTGGCGGACAGGGACTCACTGGGGCCAACGTCCTGACTTTC; cdr3_aa: CASSGGQGLTGANVLTF
v_call: TRBV7-2; d_call: NA; j_call: TRBJ1-6; clone_size: few; cdr3_nt: TGTGCCAGCGCGAGGTCCTGGAATTCACCCCTCCACTTT; cdr3_aa: CASARSWNSPLHF
v_call: TRBV12-3/TRBV12-4; d_call: NA; j_call: TRBJ1-5; clone_size: few; cdr3_nt: TGTGCCAGCAGTCCCTCCAATTTTTATCAGCCCCAGCATTTT; cdr3_aa: CASSPSNFYQPQHF
v_call: TRBV15; d_call: NA; j_call: TRBJ2-7; clone_size: few; cdr3_nt: TGTGCCACCAGCAGAGATGCGGGGACCGGGGGCCCCTACGAGCAGTACTTC; cdr3_aa: CATSRDAGTGGPYEQYF
v_call: TRBV20-1; d_call: NA; j_call: TRBJ1-3; clone_size: NA; cdr3_nt: TGCAGTGCTAGAGATGGACAGCGAAGCTCTGGAAACACCATATATTTT; cdr3_aa: CSARDGQRSSGNTIYF
v_call: TRBV10-3; d_call: NA; j_call: TRBJ1-5; clone_size: few; cdr3_nt: TGTGCCATCAGTGAAGACGGGTTTCATCAGCCCCAGCATTTT; cdr3_aa: CAISEDGFHQPQHF
v_call: TRBV28; d_call: TRBD1; j_call: TRBJ2-5; clone_size: few; cdr3_nt: TGTGCCAGCAGTTTACTAGACAGGGGCCGTTCGGAGACCCAGTACTTC; cdr3_aa: CASSLLDRGRSETQYF
v_call: TRBV18; d_call: NA; j_call: TRBJ1-3; clone_size: few; cdr3_nt: TGTGCCAGCTCGCTCCACCAGGACGGTGGAAACACCATATATTTT; cdr3_aa: CASSLHQDGGNTIYF
v_call: TRBV2; d_call: NA; j_call: TRBJ2-7; clone_size: few; cdr3_nt: TGTGCCGGGGGGTTAAGCTCCTACGAGCAGTACTTC; cdr3_aa: CAGGLSSYEQYF
v_call: TRBV7-9; d_call: NA; j_call: TRBJ1-4; clone_size: few; cdr3_nt: TGTGCCAGCAGACCTGGGACGTTTCGTACTAATGAAAAACTGTTTTTT; cdr3_aa: CASRPGTFRTNEKLFF
v_call: TRBV5-1; d_call: NA; j_call: TRBJ1-1; clone_size: NA; cdr3_nt: TGCGCCAGCACCCAAGTAGGGGTGAACACTGAAGCTTTCTTT; cdr3_aa: CASTQVGVNTEAFF
v_call: TRBV6-6; d_call: NA; j_call: TRBJ1-2; clone_size: few; cdr3_nt: TGTGCCAGCATCGCGGGGCCTAACTATGGCTACACCTTC; cdr3_aa: CASIAGPNYGYTF
v_call: TRBV5-1; d_call: NA; j_call: TRBJ2-5; clone_size: once; cdr3_nt: TGCGCCAGCAGCAACGGACGGGAGACCCAGTACTTC; cdr3_aa: CASSNGRETQYF
v_call: TRBV12-3/TRBV12-4; d_call: NA; j_call: TRBJ1-2; clone_size: NA; cdr3_nt: TGTGCCAGCAGTATGTCCACTACCCGGGACTATGGCTACACCTTC; cdr3_aa: CASSMSTTRDYGYTF
v_call: TRBV5-5; d_call: TRBD2; j_call: TRBJ2-4; clone_size: few; cdr3_nt: TGTGCCAGCAGCAGCCGGACTAGCGGGGAACCAAACATTCAGTACTTC; cdr3_aa: CASSSRTSGEPNIQYF
v_call: TRBV20-1; d_call: TRBD2; j_call: TRBJ2-5; clone_size: NA; cdr3_nt: TGCAGCGGTGCGGGGGGGCAAGAGACCCAGTACTTC; cdr3_aa: CSGAGGQETQYF
v_call: TRBV14; d_call: NA; j_call: TRBJ2-1; clone_size: NA; cdr3_nt: TGTGCCAGCAGCTTCCAGGGATTAACCTACAATGAGCAGTTCTTC; cdr3_aa: CASSFQGLTYNEQFF
v_call: TRBV28; d_call: NA; j_call: TRBJ1-2; clone_size: NA; cdr3_nt: TGTGCCAGCAGTTTACCACCGGGTTATGGCTACACCTTC; cdr3_aa: CASSLPPGYGYTF
v_call: TRBV6-1; d_call: TRBD2; j_call: TRBJ2-1; clone_size: few; cdr3_nt: TGTGCCAGCATCAGCGGGGGCTTCTCCTACAATGAGCAGTTCTTC; cdr3_aa: CASISGGFSYNEQFF
v_call: TRBV11-2; d_call: TRBD1; j_call: TRBJ1-6; clone_size: NA; cdr3_nt: TGTGCCAGCAGCGGAATGACAGGGGGGTCCTATAATTCACCCCTCCACTTT; cdr3_aa: CASSGMTGGSYNSPLHF
v_call: TRBV6-5; d_call: NA; j_call: TRBJ2-1; clone_size: few; cdr3_nt: TGTGCCAGCAGTTACCGACCTCAGGGGGGGGTCTACAATGAGCAGTTCTTC; cdr3_aa: CASSYRPQGGVYNEQFF
v_call: TRBV29-1; d_call: TRBD2; j_call: TRBJ2-7; clone_size: NA; cdr3_nt: TGCAGCGTTGATCAGCGGGACGGCTACGAGCAGTACTTC; cdr3_aa: CSVDQRDGYEQYF
v_call: TRBV4-2; d_call: NA; j_call: TRBJ2-7; clone_size: NA; cdr3_nt: TGTGCCAGCAGCCCTCAGGCCAGCTCCTACGAGCAGTACTTC; cdr3_aa: CASSPQASSYEQYF
v_call: TRBV4-1; d_call: NA; j_call: TRBJ2-3; clone_size: NA; cdr3_nt: TGCGCCAGCAGCCAAGAAGGTAGCGGCACAGATACGCAGTATTTT; cdr3_aa: CASSQEGSGTDTQYF
v_call: TRBV27; d_call: NA; j_call: TRBJ2-7; clone_size: NA; cdr3_nt: TGTGCCAGCAGTTCACGTCCAGGGGTCGAGCAGTACTTC; cdr3_aa: CASSSRPGVEQYF
v_call: TRBV12-3/TRBV12-4; d_call: NA; j_call: TRBJ2-7; clone_size: NA; cdr3_nt: TGTGCCAGCAGTTTAGCGGTGGGTCCGGGGAGCTCCTACGAGCAGTACTTC; cdr3_aa: CASSLAVGPGSSYEQYF